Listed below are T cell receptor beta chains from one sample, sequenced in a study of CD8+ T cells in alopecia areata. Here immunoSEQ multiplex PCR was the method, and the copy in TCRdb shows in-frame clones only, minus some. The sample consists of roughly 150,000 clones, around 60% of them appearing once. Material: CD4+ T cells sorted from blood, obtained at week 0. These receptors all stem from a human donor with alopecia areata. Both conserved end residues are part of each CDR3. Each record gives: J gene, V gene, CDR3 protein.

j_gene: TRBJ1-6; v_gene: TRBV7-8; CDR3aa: CASSPGTVNSPLHF
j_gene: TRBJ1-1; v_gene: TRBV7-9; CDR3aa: CASSTRDSNTEAFF
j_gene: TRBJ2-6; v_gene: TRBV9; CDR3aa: CASSAPFTGLGANVLTF
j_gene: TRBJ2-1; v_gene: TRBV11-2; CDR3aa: CASSRTARQFF
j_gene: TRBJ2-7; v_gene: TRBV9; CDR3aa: CASSVGPRAGPAGREQYF
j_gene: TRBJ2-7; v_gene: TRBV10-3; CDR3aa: CAIRTSGDSYEQYF
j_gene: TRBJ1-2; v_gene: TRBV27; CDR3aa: CASSLNRDYGYTF
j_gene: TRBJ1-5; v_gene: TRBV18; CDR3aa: CASSPEGNQPQHF
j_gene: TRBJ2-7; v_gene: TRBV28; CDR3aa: CASSSLEQYF
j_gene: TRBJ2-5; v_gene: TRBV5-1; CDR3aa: CASSLAAAPQETQYF
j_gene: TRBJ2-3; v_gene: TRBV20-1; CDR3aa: CSAGQDTQYF
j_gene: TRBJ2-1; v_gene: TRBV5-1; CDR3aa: CASSLDGRGEQFF
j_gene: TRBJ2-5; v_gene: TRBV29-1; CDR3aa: CSVERGRGETQYF
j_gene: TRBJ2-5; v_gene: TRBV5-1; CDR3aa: CASSLGLNEQGETQYF
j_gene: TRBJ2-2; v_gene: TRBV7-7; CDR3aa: CASSNDYSTGELFF